Listed here are 28 T cell receptor beta chains from one sample, sequenced in a study of T-cell memory formation after mild COVID-19. Using its own MiXCR run on the 5' RACE reads, TCRdb lists one record per CDR3 protein. Altogether about 560,000 distinct CDR3 sequences are present, roughly a sixth being singletons, with the ten largest covering roughly 8.2%. Sequencing used PBMCs or a T cell subset sorted from them (not recorded which). All receptors derive from an adult woman who had mild COVID-19 (a few samples of this study predate the infection). Cell type and time point are not known.

This chain links TRBV6-5 with TRBJ1-5; possible D gene TRBD1, 6 bases. The germline V gene has CDR1 MNHEY and CDR2 SVGAGI. This CDR3 comprises 14 residues. The germline V and J ends were trimmed by 2 bases and 10 bases, with 15 bases remaining between them. CDR3 DNA sequence: TGTGCCAGCAGTTACGCCACCCAGGGACATCCCCAGCATTTT. Its protein is CASSYATQGHPQHF.

Here the CDR3 reads CASSLSGVFTEAFF. The CDR3 DNA reads as TGCGCCAGCAGCTTATCAGGAGTCTTCACTGAAGCTTTCTTT. The chain couples TRBV5-1 to TRBJ1-1; D remains unclear. The V gene's germline CDR1 is SGHRS and CDR2 YFSETQ. CDR3 size: 14 residues. Trimming removed 2 bases from V and 4 bases from J, with 12 bases in between. The whole variable domain, filled in from reference TRBV5-1 and TRBJ1-1, reads KAGVTQTPRYLIKTRGQQVTLSCSPISGHRSVSWYQQTPGQGLQFLFEYFSETQRNKGNFPGRFSGRQFSNSRSEMNVSTLELGDSALYLCASSLSGVFTEAFFGQGTRLTVV.

The chain couples TRBV20-1 to TRBJ1-5; unclear D gene. The V gene's germline CDR1 is DFQATT and CDR2 SNEGSKA (reference sequence). Trimming removed 0 bases at V and 2 bases at J, with 8 bases between. The CDR3 consists of 14 residues. CDR3 DNA sequence: TGCAGTGCTAGAGACTCCCCTGGCAATCAGCCCCAGCATTTT. Translated, it gives CSARDSPGNQPQHF.

Only a few counts were recorded for this clonotype. The chain links TRBV20-1 to TRBJ2-1, with D perhaps given as TRBD1 or TRBD2 (6 bases each). The CDR3 has 16 residues. Germline loops: CDR1 DFQATT, CDR2 SNEGSKA (reference sequence). Trimming stripped 3 bases from V and 0 bases from J, with 15 bases between. The CDR3 DNA sequence: TGCAGTGCTAGCGGGGGCCACCTTAGCTCCTACAATGAGCAGTTCTTC. This codes for CSASGGHLSSYNEQFF.

The count of this clonotype is one. DNA for the CDR3: TGTGCCAGCAGTGGGGGACACCTTAGCAATCAGCCCCAGCATTTT. The encoded protein is CASSGGHLSNQPQHF. The gene calls are TRBV25-1 and TRBJ1-5, with D maybe TRBD1 (6 bases). V lost 4 bases to trimming and J lost 0 bases, with 10 bases between them. The germline CDR1 and CDR2 sequences are MGHDK and SYGVNS. The length of the CDR3 is 15 residues.

This clonotype appeared a few times. The junction does not match germline at one end; this may be a read error. The CDR3 is CSVERGDGEKTIF. CDR3 in DNA: TGCAGCGTTGAACGAGGGGACGGAGAAAAAACGATTTTT. The chain recombines TRBV29-1 with TRBJ1-4; maybe TRBD1 (5 bases). The CDR3 is made up of 13 amino acids. Germline V gene sequence: CDR1 SQVTM, CDR2 ANQGSEA.

The chain recombines TRBV20-1 with TRBJ2-5; maybe TRBD2 (7 bases). The CDR3 totals 14 residues. Trimming stripped 4 bases from V and 4 bases from J, with 16 bases between. The germline V gene encodes CDR1 DFQATT and CDR2 SNEGSKA (reference sequence). CDR3 nucleotide sequence: TGCAGTGCTAACCGACAAGGGGGGGCAGAGACCCAGTACTTC. Its protein product is CSANRQGGAETQYF.

This clonotype showed up just a few times. The V gene is TRBV30, the J gene TRBJ2-7; D is uncertain. Germline assignment: CDR1 GTSNPN and CDR2 SVGIG (reference sequence). The ends were cut back, 5 bases at V and 3 bases at J, with 11 bases in the middle. The CDR3 is made up of 12 amino acids. This CDR3 is CAWSGPFYEQYF. CDR3 nucleotide sequence: TGTGCCTGGTCTGGACCGTTCTACGAGCAGTACTTC.

This clonotype came up once. This chain connects TRBV10-3 to TRBJ2-6; no clear D gene. Per germline, CDR1 ENHRY and CDR2 SYGVKD. V was trimmed by 7 bases and J by 1 base, leaving 8 bases between them. The CDR3 has 14 residues. The CDR3 region has the DNA TGTGCCATCAAGTTTGAGTCTGGGGCCAACGTCCTGACTTTC. Its protein is CAIKFESGANVLTF.

The J gene is TRBJ2-2, the V gene TRBV4-2; 8 positions match TRBD2. The germline V gene encodes CDR1 LGHNA and CDR2 YNFKEQ. Trimming at V came to 1 base and at J to 6 bases, leaving 7 bases not matched to a gene. CDR3 length: 16 residues. The DNA of the CDR3 is TGTGCCAGCAGCCAAGCGCCAGCGGGAGTTCCCGGGGAGCTGTTTTTT. It codes for CASSQAPAGVPGELFF.

V usage is TRBV20-1 and J usage is TRBJ1-2; 7 bases fit TRBD1. This CDR3 is built from 12 residues. J gave up 5 bases and V 6 bases, and 6 bases lay outside the gene matches. CDR1 is DFQATT, CDR2 SNEGSKA, per germline (reference sequence). CDR3 protein: CSAQATGYGYTF. The CDR3 region has the DNA TGCAGTGCGCAAGCGACAGGGTATGGCTACACCTTC.

The V call is TRBV4-3, the J call TRBJ2-5; D possibly matches TRBD1 or TRBD2 (5 bases each). Per the germline V gene, CDR1 is LGHNA and CDR2 is YSLEER. V gave up 0 bases and J gave up 2 bases, with 10 bases separating them. This CDR3 is built from 15 residues. The CDR3 region has the DNA TGCGCCAGCAGCCAAGAGGGGGAACCTCAAGAGACCCAGTACTTC. Translation: CASSQEGEPQETQYF.

J is TRBJ2-1 and V is TRBV18; D gene unclear. The CDR3 consists of 14 residues. Trimming left V 3 bases short and J 7 bases short, with 13 bases between. Germline-derived CDR1 and CDR2 are KGHSH and LQKENI. The CDR3 is CASSPEKVYNEQFF. The CDR3 DNA reads as TGTGCCAGCTCACCGGAGAAGGTATATAATGAGCAGTTCTTC.

The chain combines TRBV2 with TRBJ1-2; 10 nucleotides agree with TRBD1. Trimming removed 10 bases from V and 4 bases from J; junction bases left unmatched: 9. The germline gives CDR1 SNHLY, CDR2 FYNNEI. The CDR3 runs to 14 residues. The DNA for the CDR3 is TGTGCCACCTTATCTAGACAGGGGGCCTATGGCTACACCTTC. Its protein is CATLSRQGAYGYTF.

J is TRBJ2-1 and V is TRBV14, with TRBD1 as a possible D gene (5 bases). The CDR3 has 13 amino acids. V lost 4 bases, J lost 10 bases, and 14 bases lay in between. CDR1 and CDR2 from the germline V gene are SGHDN and FVKESK. The CDR3 loop reads CASSPQGVGEQFF. CDR3 nucleotide sequence: TGTGCCAGCAGCCCGCAGGGTGTAGGGGAGCAGTTCTTC.

This clonotype has more than one count but fewer than ten. This chain connects TRBV7-9 to TRBJ1-2; perhaps TRBD1 as D (6 bases). The V gene lost 8 bases and the J gene lost 1 base, with 14 bases spanning the gap. Germline V CDR1 and CDR2: SEHNR, FQNEAQ (reference sequence). This CDR3 has 14 amino acids. Written as DNA, the CDR3 is TGTGCCAGCGCCGGGGGGCAGCTTAACTATGGCTACACCTTC. It encodes CASAGGQLNYGYTF.

This sequence joins TRBV2 and TRBJ2-7; D gene ambiguous. Germline V gene lookup returns CDR1 SNHLY and CDR2 FYNNEI. The V gene lost 3 bases and the J gene lost 4 bases, with 7 bases spanning the gap. This CDR3 contains 12 residues. CDR3 loop: CASSDIGYEQYV. The CDR3 nucleotides are TGTGCCAGCAGTGATATCGGATACGAGCAGTACGTC.

This sequence joins TRBV7-2 and TRBJ2-1; 7 bases agree with TRBD2. V shed 0 bases and J 7 bases; nucleotides not matched to a gene: 9. Germline V gene lookup returns CDR1 SGHTA and CDR2 FQGNSA. The CDR3 spans 16 residues. CDR3 DNA sequence: TGTGCCAGCAGCTTAGCGGGCGGGAGCGGGTTAAATGAGCAGTTCTTC. Translated: CASSLAGGSGLNEQFF.

The chain joins TRBV25-1 to TRBJ2-3; D might be TRBD1 (5 bases). The ends were cut back, 5 bases at V and 1 base at J, with 25 bases in the middle. This CDR3 has 19 amino acids. Germline V gives CDR1 MGHDK, CDR2 SYGVNS. CDR3 in amino acids: CASSKTKGYSTTGTDTQYF. DNA for the CDR3: TGTGCCAGCAGTAAAACGAAGGGGTACTCCACTACCGGCACAGATACGCAGTATTTT.

This clonotype has ten or more counts. The chain recombines TRBV12-3 or TRBV12-4 with TRBJ2-5, with TRBD1 matching over 7 bases. This CDR3 has 13 amino acids. V dropped 6 bases and J dropped 4; count of bases not matched to a gene: 5. The CDR3 protein is CASSRDRGETQYF. DNA for the CDR3: TGTGCCAGCAGCCGGGACAGAGGAGAGACCCAGTACTTC.

This clonotype has more than one count but fewer than ten. The rearrangement links TRBV6-5 to TRBJ2-7; D is possibly TRBD1 or TRBD2 (5 bases each). The germline CDR1 and CDR2 sequences are MNHEY and SVGAGI. The CDR3 contains 12 residues. Here the CDR3 DNA reads TGTGTGAGCAAGGGGAGCTCCTACGAGCAGTACTTC. Translated: CVSKGSSYEQYF.

The V and J genes are TRBV12-3 or TRBV12-4 and TRBJ1-4, with D unclear. The V end lost 3 bases, the J end lost 7 bases, and 9 bases lay between the germline ends. This CDR3 region has 13 residues. The CDR3 loop reads CASSFVGSEKLFF. The CDR3 coding sequence is TGTGCCAGCAGTTTCGTGGGAAGTGAAAAACTGTTTTTT.

This clonotype has a handful of counts. CDR3 residues: CAWAGEEGAYEQFF. The DNA of the CDR3 is TGTGCCTGGGCGGGGGAGGAGGGGGCTTATGAGCAGTTCTTC. The J gene is TRBJ2-1, the V gene TRBV30; D is tentatively TRBD1 or TRBD2 (7 bases each). CDR1 is GTSNPN, CDR2 SVGIG, per germline (reference sequence). The V and J ends lost 5 bases and 8 bases respectively, with 19 bases between them. CDR3 length: 14 residues.

The rearrangement uses TRBV5-8 and TRBJ2-1; D remains ambiguous. This CDR3 contains 14 residues. CDR1 and CDR2 from the germline V gene are SGHTS and YDEGEE. V was pared by 3 bases and J by 5 bases, with 12 bases between. CDR3 DNA sequence: TGTGCCAGCAGCTGGCCCGGTAGGGACAATGAGCAGTTCTTC. It specifies CASSWPGRDNEQFF.

This clonotype was observed a handful of times. The CDR3 DNA follows: TGTGCCAGCAGTTACGCCGGGGGGGCCAGTTCAGGAAATTCACCCCTCCACTTT. This translates into CASSYAGGASSGNSPLHF. The chain links TRBV6-5 to TRBJ1-6, with D perhaps matching TRBD1 (6 bases). The V end lost 2 bases, the J end lost 7 bases, and 21 bases lay between the germline ends. The CDR3 has 18 residues. CDR1 and CDR2 from the germline V gene are MNHEY and SVGAGI.

CDR3 in amino acids: CASSDPGTTNEQFF. The CDR3 DNA is TGTGCCAGCAGTGATCCCGGGACTACCAATGAGCAGTTCTTC. The rearrangement joins TRBV6-5 to TRBJ2-1; 7 bases fit TRBD2. The CDR3 sequence is 14 residues long. V trimming: 5 bases; J trimming: 6 bases; junction bases outside the gene matches: 7. In germline, CDR1 is MNHEY, CDR2 SVGAGI.

The sample holds a few counts of this clonotype. V is TRBV6-5 and J is TRBJ2-1; 7 nucleotides align to TRBD2. In germline, CDR1 is MNHEY, CDR2 SVGAGI. V lost 5 bases and J lost 14; bases outside the gene matches: 9. This CDR3 has 12 amino acids. This chain's CDR3 is CASSPPEGGKFF. The CDR3 nucleotides read TGTGCCAGCAGTCCACCGGAGGGAGGGAAGTTCTTC.

J is TRBJ2-7 and V is TRBV5-1; 11 nucleotides agree with TRBD2. Trimming removed 3 bases from V and 3 bases from J; junction bases left unmatched: 5. The CDR3 spans 15 residues. Germline-derived CDR1 and CDR2 are SGHRS and YFSETQ. The CDR3, as DNA: TGCGCCAGCAGCTCCGGGACTAGCGGACTCTACGAGCAGTACTTC. It codes for CASSSGTSGLYEQYF. Filled out from reference TRBV5-1 and TRBJ2-7, the complete variable domain reads KAGVTQTPRYLIKTRGQQVTLSCSPISGHRSVSWYQQTPGQGLQFLFEYFSETQRNKGNFPGRFSGRQFSNSRSEMNVSTLELGDSALYLCASSSGTSGLYEQYFGPGTRLTVT.